Below, one TCR beta chain is given with its context. Its antigen is currently not known. Within one base of it there is no much larger clone, and no base qualities were kept. The source of the sample is a study of blood T cell repertoires in COVID-19 (dated by TCRdb to the early 2020s). The study in broad terms: Samples covering the acute and convalescent phases of COVID-19 were provided by collaborators in the United States, Italy and Spain. The material from the prospective study consisted of cDNA or gDNA derived from T cells, B-cell-depleted T cells, or PBMCs. Deeply sampled blood TCRbeta repertoires from subjects exposed to, actively infected with, or recovered from COVID-19 were included in the dataset. The repertoires were released in a freely available public database intended as a resource for research on the immune response to SARS-CoV-2. The samples were drawn from the first 160 participants of the ongoing ImmuneRACE study and from 1,254 subjects provided by 6 global collaborators. Nearly every sample came with metadata listing a de-identified subject ID, COVID-19 status, age in years and sex. HLA class I and class II types, where available, came from metadata supplied by the sample provider rather than from assay-based typing.

The immunoSEQ Assay, a bias-controlled multiplex PCR, was used to amplify TCRbeta CDR3 regions from genomic DNA. The authors' analysis ran thus. Nucleated cell counts per sample were estimated from amplification of reference gene primers within the assay. Sequence reads were collapsed and filtered to measure the absolute abundance of every unique TCRbeta CDR3 rearrangement. Productive Simpson clonality was computed per sample as the square root of Simpson's diversity index over productive rearrangements. TCRdb took over this immuneACCESS table, retaining in-frame rearrangements with V and J assigned. Such tables are incomplete; in checked studies, under half of the missing clones stem from an unresolved V gene, and the remainder is unexplained. The DNA was the basis for D and trimming; V, J and clone size are from that table. This sample holds around 150,000 clones; approximately 80% were observed only once. The ten largest clones add up to 5% of the sample.

What the authors observed across the whole study: The amount of clinical and demographic metadata varied by source and participant and was provided uncurated.

Whole blood was collected in K2EDTA tubes by collaborating institutions according to the institutions' own protocols. For TCRbeta analysis, collaborator samples were shipped as frozen whole blood, as isolated PBMCs, or as DNA extracted from either sample type. Inclusive of the bounding cysteine and phenylalanine, the CDR3 is 15 residues long. The retained sequence is limited to the CDR3, 45 bases, with the frame set at the first base. The germline V gene encodes CDR1 LNHDA and CDR2 SQIVND (reference sequence). V is cut by 6 bases and J by 6 bases, and the space between the germline ends is 21 bases.

This sequence originates from a woman aged 45-60 years with acute or convalescent COVID-19. The sequence is built from TRBV19 and TRBJ2-7, with TRBD1 perhaps the D gene, on 6 matching bases. Sequencing input: peripheral blood. The DNA sequence is given as TGTGCCAGTAGCGCTGACGACAGGCCGCTCATCGAGCAGTACTTC. Its translation reads: CASSADDRPLIEQYF. With all but the CDR3 taken from the reference TRBV19 and TRBJ2-7 genes, the full variable domain is: DGGITQSPKYLFRKEGQNVTLSCEQNLNHDAMYWYRQDPGQGLRLIYYSQIVNDFQKGDIAEGYSVSREKKESFPLTVTSAQKNPTAFYLCASSADDRPLIEQYFGPGTRLTVT.